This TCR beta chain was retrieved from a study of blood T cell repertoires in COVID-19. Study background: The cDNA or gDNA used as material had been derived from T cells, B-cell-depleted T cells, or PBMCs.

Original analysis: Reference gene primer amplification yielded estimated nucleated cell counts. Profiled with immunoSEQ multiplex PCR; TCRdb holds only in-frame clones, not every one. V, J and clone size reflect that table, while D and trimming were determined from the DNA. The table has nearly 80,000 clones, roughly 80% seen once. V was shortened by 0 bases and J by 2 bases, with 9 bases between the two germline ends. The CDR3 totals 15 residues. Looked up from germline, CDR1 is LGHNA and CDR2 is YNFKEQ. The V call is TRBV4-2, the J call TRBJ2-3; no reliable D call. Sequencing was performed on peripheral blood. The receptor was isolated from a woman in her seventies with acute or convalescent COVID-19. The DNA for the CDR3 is TGTGCCAGCAGCCAAGATGGGCAATACACAGATACGCAGTATTTT. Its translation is CASSQDGQYTDTQYF.